Following are 23 T cell receptor beta chains from one sample sequenced in a study of cytomegalovirus exposure and HLA in healthy donors. Use of 60 Vbeta and 13 Jbeta primers characterized the PCR. TCRdb keeps only in-frame clones here, not all; method: immunoSEQ multiplex PCR. The sample yields about 94,000 clones, roughly three fifths seen once. The source material was PBMCs. These receptor sequences come from a man aged 25-45 years in good health and CMV-seronegative.

The CDR3 DNA follows: TGTGCCAGTAGTGGTAGGGGGAATTCACCCCTCCACTTT. Translating gives CASSGRGNSPLHF. The genes are TRBV19 and TRBJ1-6, with D perhaps matching TRBD1 (6 bases). Germline CDR1 LNHDA, CDR2 SQIVND (reference sequence). Trimming removed 5 bases from V and 7 bases from J, with 9 bases in between. CDR3 length: 13 amino acids.

The rearrangement joins TRBV5-1 to TRBJ2-5, with TRBD1 matching over 7 bases. The DNA matches TRBJ2-7 better at its end, which makes the J call doubtful. Germline V CDR1 and CDR2: SGHRS, YFSETQ. The CDR3 runs to 13 residues. CDR3 in DNA: TGCGCCAGTTCCCAGGGGGACCTCTACGAGCAGTACTTC. Translated, it gives CASSQGDLYEQYF.

The chain couples TRBV11-3 to TRBJ2-1, with D tentatively TRBD2 (5 bases). Trimming shortened V by 1 base and J by 9 bases, and 13 bases separated the two germline ends. The CDR3 contains 14 residues. Germline-derived CDR1 and CDR2 are SGHNT and YENEEA. CDR3 DNA: TGTGCCAGCAGCTTAGGAAGATCCGGAGGTGAGCAGTTCTTC. Protein product: CASSLGRSGGEQFF.

V and J are TRBV5-1 and TRBJ1-3; D not certain. Trimming removed 0 bases from V and 0 bases from J, with 7 bases in between. Per the germline V gene, CDR1 is SGHRS and CDR2 is YFSETQ. This CDR3 region has 15 residues. CDR3: CASSLDGSSGNTIYF. The DNA of the CDR3 is TGCGCCAGCAGCTTGGACGGGAGCTCTGGAAACACCATATATTTT.

The V and J genes are TRBV19 and TRBJ1-5, with 8 nucleotides matching TRBD1. The CDR3 consists of 14 residues. Germline V CDR1 and CDR2: LNHDA, SQIVND (reference sequence). V was clipped by 6 bases and J by 6 bases; unmatched bases: 7. The CDR3 loop is CASRPDRAGQPQHF. For the CDR3, the DNA is TGTGCCAGTAGACCGGACAGGGCAGGTCAGCCCCAGCATTTT.

V usage is TRBV28 and J usage is TRBJ1-4; the D is unclear. Germline V gene data show CDR1 as MDHEN and CDR2 as SYDVKM. The CDR3 contains 16 residues. V lost 6 bases and J lost 3, with 17 bases in between. Written as DNA, the CDR3 is TGTGCCAGCAGACAAAAGGAGTTTTTCCCTAATGAAAAACTGTTTTTT. Protein product: CASRQKEFFPNEKLFF.

CDR3 sequence: CASSLGLAATYEQYF. CDR3 nucleotides: TGCGCCAGCAGCTTGGGACTAGCGGCCACCTACGAGCAGTACTTC. The rearrangement links TRBV5-1 to TRBJ2-7; 9 nucleotides match TRBD2. CDR1 and CDR2 from the germline V gene are SGHRS and YFSETQ. After removal of 0 bases from V and 2 bases from J, the junction contained 3 bases not matched to a gene. The CDR3 spans 15 residues. Drawing the rest from reference TRBV5-1 and TRBJ2-7, the complete variable domain is KAGVTQTPRYLIKTRGQQVTLSCSPISGHRSVSWYQQTPGQGLQFLFEYFSETQRNKGNFPGRFSGRQFSNSRSEMNVSTLELGDSALYLCASSLGLAATYEQYFGPGTRLTVT.

The V and J genes are TRBV5-1 and TRBJ1-2, with TRBD1 matching over 7 bases. The length of the CDR3 is 14 residues. Germline-derived CDR1 and CDR2 are SGHRS and YFSETQ. The V segment lost 2 bases and the J segment 2 bases; nucleotides outside the gene matches: 3. The DNA of the CDR3 is TGCGCCAGCAGCTTACAGACAGGGAACTATGGCTACACCTTC. Translation gives CASSLQTGNYGYTF. Combining the CDR3 with reference TRBV5-1 and TRBJ1-2 gives the whole variable domain KAGVTQTPRYLIKTRGQQVTLSCSPISGHRSVSWYQQTPGQGLQFLFEYFSETQRNKGNFPGRFSGRQFSNSRSEMNVSTLELGDSALYLCASSLQTGNYGYTFGSGTRLTVV.

This rearrangement joins TRBV28 to TRBJ2-7; D perhaps matches TRBD2 (6 bases). The CDR3 runs to 14 residues. V was trimmed by 10 bases and J by 2 bases, leaving 18 bases between them. CDR1 is MDHEN, CDR2 SYDVKM, per germline. The CDR3 protein is CATSGRDVTYEQYF. The CDR3 DNA reads as TGTGCCACCTCAGGGCGGGACGTGACCTACGAGCAGTACTTC. Using reference TRBV28 and TRBJ2-7 for the parts outside the CDR3, the full variable domain is DVKVTQSSRYLVKRTGEKVFLECVQDMDHENMFWYRQDPGLGLRLIYFSYDVKMKEKGDIPEGYSVSREKKERFSLILESASTNQTSMYLCATSGRDVTYEQYFGPGTRLTVT.

The CDR3 spells CAWSVREVRFGNTIYF. The DNA for the CDR3 is TGTGCCTGGAGTGTACGAGAGGTACGATTCGGAAACACCATATATTTT. V usage is TRBV30 and J usage is TRBJ1-3; D remains ambiguous. The V end lost 0 bases, the J end lost 4 bases, and 16 bases lay between the germline ends. The CDR3 is 16 amino acids. Germline CDR1 reads GTSNPN; CDR2 reads SVGIG (reference sequence). The variable domain in full, with the rest retrieved from reference TRBV30 and TRBJ1-3, is SQTIHQWPATLVQPVGSPLSLECTVEGTSNPNLYWYRQAAGRGLQLLFYSVGIGQISSEVPQNLSASRPQDRQFILSSKKLLLSDSGFYLCAWSVREVRFGNTIYFGEGSWLTVV.

In this sample, this clone turned up a few times. The chain recombines TRBV6-5 with TRBJ1-2; D ambiguous. CDR3 size: 13 residues. The germline V gene has CDR1 MNHEY and CDR2 SVGAGI. Trimming took 3 bases from V and 4 from J, leaving 9 bases between them. The CDR3 sequence: CASSYSGIYGYTF. Written as DNA, the CDR3 is TGTGCCAGCAGTTATTCGGGTATCTATGGCTACACCTTC.

The genes are TRBV6-1 and TRBJ2-7, with D possibly being TRBD2 (6 bases). V lost 6 bases and J 0 bases, leaving 15 bases between the germline ends. The CDR3 length is 15 residues. Germline V gives CDR1 MNHNS, CDR2 SASEGT. In DNA form, the CDR3 reads TGTGCCAGCAGCGGTCAAGCGGGCAGCTCCTACGAGCAGTACTTC. This sequence encodes CASSGQAGSSYEQYF.

The V gene is TRBV5-6, the J gene TRBJ2-1; 14 bases are a match to TRBD2. V lost 5 bases, J lost 7 bases, and 2 bases stayed unmatched. Germline CDR1 reads SGHDT; CDR2 reads YYEEEE. The CDR3 is made up of 14 amino acids. The CDR3 sequence is CASSRLAGGNEQFF. CDR3 coding DNA: TGTGCCAGCAGTCGACTAGCGGGAGGGAATGAGCAGTTCTTC.

This chain connects TRBV6-4 to TRBJ2-3; 9 bases agree with TRBD1. The V gene's germline CDR1 is MRHNA and CDR2 SNTAGT. After removal of 2 bases from V and 0 bases from J, the junction contained 3 bases not matched to a gene. The CDR3 consists of 16 residues. The CDR3 protein is CASSDRGQGSTDTQYF. In DNA form, the CDR3 reads TGTGCCAGCAGTGACCGGGGACAGGGAAGCACAGATACGCAGTATTTT.

The chain employs TRBV7-4 and TRBJ2-3, with 10 bases aligning to TRBD2. V shed 7 bases and J 3 bases; nucleotides not matched to a gene: 4. CDR3 size: 14 residues. Germline CDR1 is SGHVT and CDR2 is SQSDAQ. The CDR3, as DNA: TGTGCCAGCATAGCGGGAGGAGTGACAGATACGCAGTATTTT. This codes for CASIAGGVTDTQYF.

The chain recombines TRBV6-4 with TRBJ2-1, with D maybe TRBD1 (6 bases). This CDR3 comprises 14 residues. CDR1 MRHNA and CDR2 SNTAGT come from the germline V gene. Trimming stripped 3 bases from V and 7 bases from J, with 13 bases between. CDR3 in amino acids: CASSERGGLNEQFF. CDR3 in DNA: TGTGCCAGCAGTGAGAGAGGGGGTTTAAATGAGCAGTTCTTC.

The CDR3 DNA follows: TGTGCCAGCAGCTTGGAAAGGGGGCATCAGCCCCAGCATTTT. It is translated as CASSLERGHQPQHF. This rearrangement joins TRBV5-8 to TRBJ1-5; TRBD1 agrees at 7 bases. This CDR3 comprises 14 residues. V gave up 0 bases and J gave up 5 bases; unmatched junction bases: 2. Germline V gives CDR1 SGHTS, CDR2 YDEGEE.

There are a few counts of this clone. This chain uses TRBV5-5 with TRBJ2-6; TRBD1 might be the D (6 bases). Germline V gene lookup returns CDR1 SGHKS and CDR2 YYEKEE (reference sequence). This CDR3 has 16 residues. V was trimmed by 4 bases and J by 1 base, leaving 12 bases between them. The CDR3 sequence: CASSPFTGSGANVLTF. CDR3 DNA: TGTGCCAGCAGCCCCTTCACAGGGTCTGGGGCCAACGTCCTGACTTTC.

The CDR3 protein is CASSYGTSDNTDTQYF. In DNA, the CDR3 is TGTGCCAGCAGCTACGGGACTAGCGACAACACAGATACGCAGTATTTT. This chain joins TRBV11-2 and TRBJ2-3; the match to TRBD2 covers 10 bases. The CDR3 covers 16 residues. Germline V lookup: CDR1 SGHAT, CDR2 FQNNGV. V gave up 4 bases and J gave up 2 bases; unmatched junction bases: 6.

This clone was detected only once. The rearrangement joins TRBV7-3 to TRBJ2-7, with TRBD1 matching over 8 bases. The V gene end was trimmed by 1 base and the J gene end by 4 bases; junction bases not matched to a gene: 6. The CDR3 extends over 15 amino acids. Germline lookup yields CDR1 SGHTA and CDR2 FQGTGA. For the CDR3, the DNA is TGTGCCAGCAGCTTAAGCCAGGGGGCAGGTTACGAGCAGTACTTC. Translation gives CASSLSQGAGYEQYF.

This rearrangement joins TRBV7-3 to TRBJ1-6, with D maybe TRBD1 (5 bases). Germline V gene lookup returns CDR1 SGHTA and CDR2 FQGTGA. V was trimmed by 5 bases and J by 7 bases, leaving 18 bases between them. This CDR3 is 16 amino acids long. In nucleotides, the CDR3 is TGTGCCAGCAGCCCGGACGGAGGGGCCGGGAATTCACCCCTCCACTTT. It specifies CASSPDGGAGNSPLHF.

The V gene is TRBV7-9, the J gene TRBJ1-2, with TRBD1 matching 8 bases. With V trimmed by 6 bases and J by 9 bases, 9 bases remained unmatched. The CDR3 is 13 amino acids. The germline gives CDR1 SEHNR, CDR2 FQNEAQ (reference sequence). The CDR3 DNA reads as TGTGCCAGCAGAAATAGGACAGGGCAGCGCTACACCTTC. Protein sequence: CASRNRTGQRYTF.

CDR3: CASSRGNPGELFF. In DNA form, the CDR3 reads TGTGCCAGCAGCCGGGGTAATCCCGGGGAGCTGTTTTTT. The rearrangement uses TRBV6-6 and TRBJ2-2; a weak D match, TRBD2 (5 bases). Germline V gives CDR1 MNHNY, CDR2 SVGAGI (reference sequence). The CDR3 contains 13 residues. V lost 6 bases to trimming and J lost 6 bases, with 11 bases between them.